Detailed here is one T cell receptor beta chain. The data originate from a study of T cells after yellow fever vaccination. Universal primer sites and UMIs were introduced during 5'RACE template-switching synthesis of TCR cDNA. TCRdb processed the 5' RACE reads anew with MiXCR; each CDR3 protein has one entry. The table shows 400,000 to 650,000 distinct CDR3 sequences, with 21% occurring only once. Germline V gene data show CDR1 as SGHRS and CDR2 as YFSETQ. The J segment lost 9 bases and the V segment lost 3 bases, leaving 16 bases of the junction unmatched. This CDR3 has 17 residues. The chain recombines TRBV5-1 with TRBJ2-1; 9 bases map to TRBD1. The clonotype originates from a man between 18 and 29 years old who received the YFV17D yellow fever vaccine. The sequencing used PBMCs, collected around 3 weeks after the first yellow fever vaccination. CDR3 DNA sequence: TGCGCCAGCAGCTACAACCTACTGGGACAGGGCAAAGGTGAGCAGTTCTTC. Translation gives CASSYNLLGQGKGEQFF.